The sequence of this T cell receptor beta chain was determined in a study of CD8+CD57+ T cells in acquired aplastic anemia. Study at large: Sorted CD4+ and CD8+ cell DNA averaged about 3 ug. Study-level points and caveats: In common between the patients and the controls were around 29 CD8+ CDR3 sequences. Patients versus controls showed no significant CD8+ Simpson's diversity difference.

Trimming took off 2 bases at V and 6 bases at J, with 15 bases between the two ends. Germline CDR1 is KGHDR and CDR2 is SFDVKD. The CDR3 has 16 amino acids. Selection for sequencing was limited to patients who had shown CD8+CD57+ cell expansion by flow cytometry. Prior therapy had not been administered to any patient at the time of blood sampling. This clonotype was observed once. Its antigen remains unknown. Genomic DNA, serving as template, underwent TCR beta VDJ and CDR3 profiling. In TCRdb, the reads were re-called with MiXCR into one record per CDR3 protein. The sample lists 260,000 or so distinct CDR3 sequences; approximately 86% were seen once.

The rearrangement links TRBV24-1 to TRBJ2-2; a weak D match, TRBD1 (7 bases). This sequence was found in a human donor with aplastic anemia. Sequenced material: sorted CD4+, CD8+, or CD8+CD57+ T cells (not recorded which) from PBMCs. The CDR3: CATSDSGTAGAGELFF. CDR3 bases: TGTGCCACCAGTGATTCCGGGACAGCGGGCGCCGGGGAGCTGTTTTTT.